Listed here are 25 T cell receptor beta chains from one sample, sequenced in a study of blood T cell repertoires in COVID-19. The method was immunoSEQ multiplex PCR; TCRdb's version includes in-frame clones alone and lacks a portion of them. The table lists tens of thousands of clones, 70% to 90% of them singletons. Sequenced sample: peripheral blood. The receptors originated from a man aged 55 to 70 in a cohort sampled during active COVID-19.

The gene calls are TRBV12-3 or TRBV12-4 and TRBJ2-7, with D unclear. The CDR3 has 13 residues. Trimming cost V 1 base and J 0 bases, with 4 bases left between them. The CDR3 DNA reads TGTGCCAGCAGTTTAGAGAGCTCCTACGAGCAGTACTTC. The encoded protein is CASSLESSYEQYF.

The chain carries TRBV27 and TRBJ2-2, with TRBD1 matching over 8 bases. CDR1 and CDR2 (germline): MNHEY, SMNVEV (reference sequence). The CDR3 has 17 amino acids. The V segment lost 2 bases and the J segment 7 bases; nucleotides outside the gene matches: 12. The CDR3 nucleotides read TGTGCCAGCAGTTTACAGCCGACAGGGGTTTTTGGCGGGGAGCTGTTTTTT. This gives the protein CASSLQPTGVFGGELFF.

V usage is TRBV9 and J usage is TRBJ1-3; 9 positions match TRBD1. CDR3 length: 14 residues. Germline loops: CDR1 SGDLS, CDR2 YYNGEE. Trimming removed 0 bases from V and 7 bases from J; junction bases left unmatched: 2. CDR3 residues: CASSVGDRENTIYF. Here the CDR3 DNA reads TGTGCCAGCAGCGTAGGGGACAGGGAGAACACCATATATTTT.

The chain joins TRBV5-1 to TRBJ2-3; D remains ambiguous. Germline V lookup: CDR1 SGHRS, CDR2 YFSETQ. V was shortened by 3 bases and J by 2 bases, with 19 bases between the two germline ends. The CDR3 runs 17 residues. The CDR3 nucleotides read TGCGCCAGCAGCTCCGTTGCGGCGGCAGATAACACAGATACGCAGTATTTT. Amino acid sequence: CASSSVAAADNTDTQYF. Looking up the rest from reference TRBV5-1 and TRBJ2-3 gives the full variable domain: KAGVTQTPRYLIKTRGQQVTLSCSPISGHRSVSWYQQTPGQGLQFLFEYFSETQRNKGNFPGRFSGRQFSNSRSEMNVSTLELGDSALYLCASSSVAAADNTDTQYFGPGTRLTVL.

V is TRBV24-1 and J is TRBJ2-2; D perhaps matches TRBD1 (7 bases). V was clipped by 2 bases and J by 5 bases, with 17 bases between them. The CDR3 sequence is 17 residues long. Germline loops: CDR1 KGHDR, CDR2 SFDVKD. The CDR3 protein is CATSDWQGGVDTGELFF. In DNA, the CDR3 is TGTGCCACCAGTGATTGGCAGGGGGGAGTAGATACCGGGGAGCTGTTTTTT.

The rearrangement links TRBV24-1 to TRBJ2-5; TRBD2 matches 11 bases. The junction had 7 bases not matched to a gene; V was cut back by 4 bases and J by 1 base. Germline assignment: CDR1 KGHDR and CDR2 SFDVKD. This CDR3 has 17 amino acids. The CDR3 DNA follows: TGTGCCACCAGTGAAACTACCGGGACTAGCGGCCAAGAGACCCAGTACTTC. Its protein product is CATSETTGTSGQETQYF.

In DNA, the CDR3 is TGTGCCAGCAGCCCAAGTAGCGGGGGGGCCTGGAATGAGCAGTTCTTC. Protein: CASSPSSGGAWNEQFF. The V call is TRBV11-3, the J call TRBJ2-1; 11 nucleotides agree with TRBD2. Per the germline V gene, CDR1 is SGHNT and CDR2 is YENEEA. This CDR3 comprises 16 residues. J gave up 7 bases and V 5 bases, and 10 bases lay outside the gene matches.

This clone was seen only a few times. The chain employs TRBV27 and TRBJ1-2; a weak D match, TRBD1 (6 bases). CDR1 is MNHEY and CDR2 is SMNVEV in the germline V gene (reference sequence). With 5 bases removed from V and 0 bases from J, the gap between germline ends came to 13 bases. The CDR3 covers 15 residues. The CDR3 nucleotides read TGTGCCAGCAGTGGTCAGACAGGAGCTAACTATGGCTACACCTTC. Residues: CASSGQTGANYGYTF.

The chain has TRBV4-1 and TRBJ1-5; 7 nucleotides agree with TRBD1. The CDR3 length is 14 residues. With V trimmed by 4 bases and J by 4 bases, 4 bases remained unmatched. The germline gives CDR1 MGHRA, CDR2 YSYEKL. The CDR3 loop is CASSLLQGNQPQHF. The CDR3 coding sequence is TGCGCCAGCAGCCTCCTACAGGGGAATCAGCCCCAGCATTTT.

In nucleotides, the CDR3 is TGTGCCAGCAGCCCAGGGGTTGCGCCCTACGAGCAGTACTTC. This translates into CASSPGVAPYEQYF. The V gene is TRBV7-2, the J gene TRBJ2-7, with D possibly matching TRBD1 (6 bases). The V gene's germline CDR1 is SGHTA and CDR2 FQGNSA. V lost 5 bases to trimming and J lost 2 bases, with 13 bases between them. The CDR3 extends over 14 amino acids.

The rearrangement links TRBV7-2 to TRBJ2-7; D may be TRBD2 (5 bases). Trimming stripped 0 bases from V and 4 bases from J, with 13 bases between. Germline V gives CDR1 SGHTA, CDR2 FQGNSA. The CDR3 runs 15 residues. CDR3 sequence reads: CASSLAAGRGYEQYF. In nucleotides, the CDR3 is TGTGCCAGCAGCTTAGCGGCCGGAAGAGGGTACGAGCAGTACTTC.

Written as DNA, the CDR3 is TGTGCCAGCAGCTTAGAGGGCAGGGGAAGGGGCCAGTACTTC. It specifies CASSLEGRGRGQYF. This rearrangement joins TRBV7-8 to TRBJ2-5; possibly TRBD1 for D (6 bases). CDR1 is SGHVS and CDR2 is FQNEAQ in the germline V gene. V was trimmed by 1 base and J by 10 bases, leaving 16 bases between them. CDR3 length: 14 residues.

The DNA of the CDR3 is TGCGCCAGCAGCCAAGAATTAGGGGTACAGGCGAAAGGCTACACCTTC. Its translation is CASSQELGVQAKGYTF. V gene TRBV4-3 combines with J gene TRBJ1-2; tentatively, D is TRBD1 (5 bases). V was clipped by 0 bases and J by 8 bases, with 19 bases between them. CDR3 length: 16 amino acids. Germline-derived CDR1 and CDR2 are LGHNA and YSLEER.

This clone has only one observation. This rearrangement joins TRBV7-2 to TRBJ2-3; D unclear. CDR1 is SGHTA and CDR2 is FQGNSA in the germline V gene. Trimming left V 8 bases short and J 2 bases short, with 11 bases between. CDR3 size: 13 residues. This chain's CDR3 is CASGSEFTDTQYF. The DNA for the CDR3 is TGTGCCAGCGGCAGTGAATTCACAGATACGCAGTATTTT.

The gene calls are TRBV28 and TRBJ1-4; D remains unclear. Germline lookup yields CDR1 MDHEN and CDR2 SYDVKM. This CDR3 is built from 15 residues. Deletions cut 3 bases from V and 5 bases from J, with 13 bases between. The DNA for the CDR3 is TGTGCCAGCAGTTTCCAGACTGCAGAGAATGAAAAACTGTTTTTT. This encodes CASSFQTAENEKLFF.

The sample holds one count of this clone. The chain carries TRBV24-1 and TRBJ2-1; the D gene is possibly TRBD1 (5 bases). This CDR3 has 17 residues. Germline V gene sequence: CDR1 KGHDR, CDR2 SFDVKD. The germline V and J ends were trimmed by 4 bases and 0 bases, with 15 bases remaining between them. CDR3 nucleotide sequence: TGTGCCACCAGTGACCCCGGACAAAGTTCCTCCTACAATGAGCAGTTCTTC. Residues: CATSDPGQSSSYNEQFF.

In its sample, this clone is medium-sized. The rearrangement joins TRBV12-3 or TRBV12-4 to TRBJ1-5; 7 bases align to TRBD1. The CDR3 loop spans 12 amino acids. The trim removed 6 bases at V and 7 bases at J, leaving 3 bases unmatched. CDR3 loop: CASSQGGQPQHF. In DNA form, the CDR3 reads TGTGCCAGCAGCCAGGGGGGCCAGCCCCAGCATTTT.

This chain uses TRBV7-2 with TRBJ1-1; 7 bases map to TRBD1. With 5 bases clipped from V and 5 bases from J, the junction kept 5 bases outside the gene matches. Germline V gives CDR1 SGHTA, CDR2 FQGNSA. The CDR3 loop spans 13 amino acids. In DNA, the CDR3 is TGTGCCAGCAGCCGCCTACAGGGGACTGAAGCTTTCTTT. Translated, it gives CASSRLQGTEAFF.

V usage is TRBV9 and J usage is TRBJ2-5, with a possible D match to TRBD1 (6 bases). The CDR3 runs to 14 residues. CDR1 and CDR2 from the germline V gene are SGDLS and YYNGEE. Trimming took 0 bases from V and 4 from J, leaving 10 bases between them. CDR3 coding DNA: TGTGCCAGCAGCGTAGCTCGAGGGGGAGAGACCCAGTACTTC. It specifies CASSVARGGETQYF.

This chain connects TRBV27 to TRBJ1-1; no clear D gene. The CDR3 totals 13 residues. V shed 4 bases and J shed 1 base, with 7 bases lying between them. CDR1 and CDR2 from the germline V gene are MNHEY and SMNVEV (reference sequence). The CDR3 DNA follows: TGTGCCAGCAGTTCACAACCGAACACTGAAGCTTTCTTT. It is translated as CASSSQPNTEAFF.

The CDR3 region is CASSLGQGEAFF. The CDR3 coding sequence is TGTGCCAGCAGCTTGGGACAGGGGGAAGCTTTCTTT. This rearrangement joins TRBV5-4 to TRBJ1-1; 8 bases agree with TRBD1. The germline V gene encodes CDR1 SGHNT and CDR2 YYREEE (reference sequence). The junction had 0 bases not matched to a gene; V was cut back by 0 bases and J by 8 bases. The CDR3 is 12 residues long.

The chain recombines TRBV6-5 with TRBJ2-3, with D hard to call. Germline CDR1 reads MNHEY; CDR2 reads SVGAGI. CDR3 length equals 12 residues. Trimming took 8 bases from V and 5 from J, leaving 11 bases between them. The CDR3 is CASLHSVDTQYF. The CDR3 nucleotides are TGTGCCAGCTTGCACTCCGTAGATACGCAGTATTTT.

This chain uses TRBV25-1 with TRBJ2-3; 9 positions agree with TRBD2. Germline V gives CDR1 MGHDK, CDR2 SYGVNS. After removal of 8 bases from V and 4 bases from J, the junction contained 4 bases not matched to a gene. The CDR3 sequence is 13 residues long. CDR3 coding DNA: TGTGCCAGCTGTAGCGGGGGCCCAGATACGCAGTATTTT. Residues: CASCSGGPDTQYF.

This clone was seen only a few times. The rearrangement uses TRBV5-5 and TRBJ1-5; no definite D call. The CDR3 has 14 amino acids. Germline V gives CDR1 SGHKS, CDR2 YYEKEE (reference sequence). Trimming took 0 bases from V and 4 from J, leaving 8 bases between them. The CDR3 spells CASSLVGGNQPQHF. In DNA, the CDR3 is TGTGCCAGCAGCTTGGTTGGCGGGAATCAGCCCCAGCATTTT.

This clone was seen only a few times. The V gene is TRBV28, the J gene TRBJ2-1; D is possibly TRBD1 (6 bases). The CDR3 extends over 12 amino acids. The V gene's germline CDR1 is MDHEN and CDR2 SYDVKM. Trimming shortened V by 6 bases and J by 10 bases, and 13 bases separated the two germline ends. The CDR3 DNA reads TGTGCCAGCAGCCAGACCGACAGGGAGCAGTTCTTC. Encoded protein: CASSQTDREQFF.